This T cell receptor beta chain was identified during a study of T cells after yellow fever vaccination. The wider study: Those fractions that held only low numbers of cells were prepared using the SMART-Seq v4 Ultra Low Input RNA kit.

Study-wide results and limits: Re-detected after boosting: most primary clones, 96% of CD4 and around 86% of CD8.

Making TCR cDNA involved 5'RACE template switching, which added UMIs and a universal primer site. From the 5' RACE reads, TCRdb called clonotypes with MiXCR, one entry per CDR3 protein. The repertoire holds around 360,000 distinct CDR3 sequences, 11% seen once, with roughly 18% in the top ten. About this clonotype: Its antigen is unidentified.

The CDR3 has 14 residues. Per germline, CDR1 SGHKS and CDR2 YYEKEE (reference sequence). V was shortened by 4 bases and J by 8 bases, with 15 bases between the two germline ends. The chain is built from TRBV5-5 and TRBJ1-4, with D unclear. This receptor was obtained from a man aged 18 to 35 who received the YFV17D yellow fever vaccine. The source was PBMCs, collected on the day of the first yellow fever vaccination. The CDR3 sequence is CASSPGLAREKLFF. The DNA of the CDR3 is TGTGCCAGCAGCCCGGGTTTAGCTAGGGAAAAACTGTTTTTT.